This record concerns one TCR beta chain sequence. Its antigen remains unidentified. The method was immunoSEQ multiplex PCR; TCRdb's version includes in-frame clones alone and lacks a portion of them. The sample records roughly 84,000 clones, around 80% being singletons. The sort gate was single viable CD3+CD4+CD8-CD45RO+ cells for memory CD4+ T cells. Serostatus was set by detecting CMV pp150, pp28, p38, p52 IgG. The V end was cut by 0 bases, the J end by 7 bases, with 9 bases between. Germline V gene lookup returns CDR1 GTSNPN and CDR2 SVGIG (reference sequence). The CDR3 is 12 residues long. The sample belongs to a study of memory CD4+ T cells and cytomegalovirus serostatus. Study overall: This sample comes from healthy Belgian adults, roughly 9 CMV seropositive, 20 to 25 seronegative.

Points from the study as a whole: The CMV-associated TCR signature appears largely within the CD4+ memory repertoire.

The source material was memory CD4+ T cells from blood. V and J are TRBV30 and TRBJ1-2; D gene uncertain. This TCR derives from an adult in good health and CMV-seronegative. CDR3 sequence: CAWSVLGSGYTF. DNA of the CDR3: TGTGCCTGGAGTGTACTTGGCTCTGGCTACACCTTC. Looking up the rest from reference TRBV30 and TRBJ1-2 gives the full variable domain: SQTIHQWPATLVQPVGSPLSLECTVEGTSNPNLYWYRQAAGRGLQLLFYSVGIGQISSEVPQNLSASRPQDRQFILSSKKLLLSDSGFYLCAWSVLGSGYTFGSGTRLTVV.